Given below is one T cell receptor beta chain in context. This sample was taken from a study of blood T cell repertoires in COVID-19. Study-wide context: Researchers got acute and convalescent COVID-19 samples from the United States, Italy and Spain. T cells, B-cell-depleted T cells, or PBMCs provided the cDNA or gDNA that served as material.

Repertoires were generated with immunoSEQ multiplex PCR, while TCRdb's copy carries only in-frame clones and drops some. Here the sample spans around 39,000 clones, 81% being singletons. The germline V gene encodes CDR1 SGHTA and CDR2 FQGNSA. The CDR3 has 15 amino acids. Trimming pared 3 bases from V and 4 bases from J, leaving 14 bases between. The receptor was derived from a man at least 80 years old with active or convalescent COVID-19. This chain links TRBV7-2 with TRBJ2-3; perhaps TRBD2 as D (5 bases). The sequencing sample was made of peripheral blood. The CDR3 is CASSFGFGGPDTQYF. The CDR3 DNA reads TGTGCCAGCAGCTTCGGATTTGGCGGGCCAGATACGCAGTATTTT.